This passage covers 7 T cell receptor beta chains from one sample sequenced in a study of CD8+ T cells in alopecia areata (dated by TCRdb to 2016 to 2018). Library preparation employed the immunoSEQ multiplex PCR assay. For TCR sequencing, RNA was extracted from every sample and reverse transcribed into cDNA to serve as template. Sourced from immuneACCESS, this table was stored by TCRdb with only in-frame sequences that have V and J called. A share of the clones is absent; for the studies checked, an unresolved V gene accounts for under half, and the remainder has no known explanation. In all, the sample holds over 200,000 clones, and more than 45% of those were seen once. Over 0.4% of the sample comes from the top ten. Reading the label with the study, this specimen's time point is: baseline before oral tofacitinib. The material sequenced was CD4+ T cells sorted from blood, taken at week 0. Receptor source: a human donor with alopecia areata.

The chain carries TRBV30 and TRBJ2-6, with 11 bases aligning to TRBD2. Trimming at V came to 3 bases and at J to 2 bases, leaving 9 bases not matched to a gene. The CDR3 is 18 residues long. Germline-derived CDR1 and CDR2 are GTSNPN and SVGIG (reference sequence). DNA of the CDR3: TGTGCCTGGAGCGATAGCGGGAGGGCGGGTCCTGGGGCCAACGTCCTGACTTTC. This codes for CAWSDSGRAGPGANVLTF.

This clone was detected a few times. The chain combines TRBV18 with TRBJ1-2, with D perhaps matching TRBD1 (5 bases). The CDR3 sequence is 16 residues long. The V end lost 3 bases, the J end lost 1 base, and 15 bases lay between the germline ends. From germline, CDR1 is KGHSH and CDR2 LQKENI. CDR3 residues: CASSPLTDRNNYGYTF. The DNA of the CDR3 is TGTGCCAGCTCACCTCTTACCGACAGAAATAACTATGGCTACACCTTC.

The chain couples TRBV29-1 to TRBJ2-1, with D possibly being TRBD1 (6 bases). Germline V gives CDR1 SQVTM, CDR2 ANQGSEA. CDR3 length: 13 residues. V was trimmed by 3 bases and J by 7 bases, leaving 13 bases between them. CDR3 sequence reads: CSVDIGGGNEQFF. The DNA of the CDR3 is TGCAGCGTTGATATAGGGGGTGGGAATGAGCAGTTCTTC.

Written as DNA, the CDR3 is TGTGCCAGTAGCCCGGCGGAACACACTGAAGCTTTCTTT. Translating it yields CASSPAEHTEAFF. The chain recombines TRBV19 with TRBJ1-1; D gene unclear. V gave up 6 bases and J gave up 3 bases, with 11 bases separating them. The CDR3 runs 13 residues. In germline, CDR1 is LNHDA, CDR2 SQIVND (reference sequence).

The gene calls are TRBV29-1 and TRBJ1-2, with D perhaps TRBD1 (6 bases). CDR3 length equals 15 residues. CDR1 is SQVTM, CDR2 ANQGSEA, per germline. Trimming shortened V by 4 bases and J by 5 bases, and 20 bases separated the two germline ends. The CDR3 DNA follows: TGCAGCGTTGCCCCACAGGGCTCGGAGGGGTATGGCTACACCTTC. Translation: CSVAPQGSEGYGYTF.

The chain carries TRBV6-5 and TRBJ2-5; TRBD1 might be the D (5 bases). Deletions cut 0 bases from V and 5 bases from J, with 16 bases between. The length of the CDR3 is 16 residues. CDR1 is MNHEY, CDR2 SVGAGI, per germline. The CDR3 DNA follows: TGTGCCAGCAGTTACTCCGCAGGGAAGATGAGGGAGACCCAGTACTTC. The encoded protein is CASSYSAGKMRETQYF.

The gene calls are TRBV5-1 and TRBJ2-7; the D is unclear. The CDR3 contains 12 residues. V lost 2 bases, J lost 3 bases, and 6 bases lay in between. Per the germline V gene, CDR1 is SGHRS and CDR2 is YFSETQ. As DNA, the CDR3 is TGCGCCAGCAGCTTACAGAGCTACGAGCAGTACTTC. This translates into CASSLQSYEQYF.